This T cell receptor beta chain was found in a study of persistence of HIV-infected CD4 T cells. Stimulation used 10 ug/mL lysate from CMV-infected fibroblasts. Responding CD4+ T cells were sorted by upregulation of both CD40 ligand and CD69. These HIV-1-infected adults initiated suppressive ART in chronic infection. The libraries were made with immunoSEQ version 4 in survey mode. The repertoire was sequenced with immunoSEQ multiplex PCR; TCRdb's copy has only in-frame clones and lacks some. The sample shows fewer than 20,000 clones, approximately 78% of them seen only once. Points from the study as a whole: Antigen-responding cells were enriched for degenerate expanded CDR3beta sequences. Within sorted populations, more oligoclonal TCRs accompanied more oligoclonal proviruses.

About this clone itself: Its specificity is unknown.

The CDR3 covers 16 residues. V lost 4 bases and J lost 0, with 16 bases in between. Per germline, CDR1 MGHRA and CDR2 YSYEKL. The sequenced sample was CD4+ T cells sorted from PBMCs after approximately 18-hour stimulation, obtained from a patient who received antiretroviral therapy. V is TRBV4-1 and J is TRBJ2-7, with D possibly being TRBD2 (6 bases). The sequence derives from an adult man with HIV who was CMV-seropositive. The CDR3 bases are TGCGCCAGCAGCCTAGGATCTAGCGCCGGCTCCTACGAGCAGTACTTC. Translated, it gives CASSLGSSAGSYEQYF.